The T cell receptor (beta chain) described here comes from a study of cytomegalovirus exposure and HLA in healthy donors. Study observations and caveats: The finding came from a later analysis; first-cohort TCR clusters tended to co-occur in the approximately 120 validation repertoires. Rare sequences made up most TCRs, while some public TCRs were found in many donors.

Germline lookup yields CDR1 MNHEY and CDR2 SVGAGI. The CDR3 spans 15 residues. J was trimmed by 6 bases and V by 0 bases; bases with no gene match: 7. In the case of this clone: Its cognate antigen is unknown.

The data were produced by immunoSEQ multiplex PCR, yet TCRdb's version contains in-frame clones alone and is incomplete. The sample contains fewer than 55,000 clones, roughly nine tenths of which appear only once. Sequencing used PBMCs. The receptor was derived from a man aged 18-30 years in good health and CMV-seronegative. The chain combines TRBV6-5 with TRBJ2-7; the match to TRBD2 covers 8 bases. This CDR3 reads CASSYSEAGALEQYF. CDR3 coding DNA: TGTGCCAGCAGTTACTCGGAAGCGGGAGCTCTCGAGCAGTACTTC.